Listed below are T cell receptor beta chains from one sample, sequenced in a study of blood T cell repertoires in COVID-19. Data came from immunoSEQ multiplex PCR; TCRdb stores just in-frame clones and leaves some out. The sample lists about 430,000 clones, 85% to 90% occurring once. The sample consisted of PBMCs or T cells enriched from blood (not recorded which). The receptors here all came from a woman in her thirties with acute COVID-19. Each CDR3 is given with its conserved first and last residue. A D gene is named only where the DNA matches it firmly. A row's size may be missing; if present it is once, few, many or a size class.

j_call d_call clone_size cdr3_length v_call cdr3_nt cdr3_aa
TRBJ2-5 - - 12 TRBV29-1 TGCAGCGTTGCTGGACAGCTAGAGACCCAGTACTTC CSVAGQLETQYF
TRBJ1-3 TRBD1 - 16 TRBV6-5 TGTGCCAGCAGTTACTCGGATGGGACAGTTGGAAACACCATATATTTT CASSYSDGTVGNTIYF
TRBJ2-1 - - 16 TRBV12-5 TGTGCTAGTGGTTTTTCCCAGGGTCCCCCCTACAATGAGCAGTTCTTC CASGFSQGPPYNEQFF
TRBJ1-1 - - 14 TRBV6-5 TGTGCCAGCGAGACAGGAAGGATGAACACTGAAGCTTTCTTT CASETGRMNTEAFF
TRBJ2-3 TRBD2 - 15 TRBV7-2 TGTGCCAGCAGTCGCGGGGGGGCGATGACAGATACGCAGTATTTT CASSRGGAMTDTQYF
TRBJ2-2 TRBD2 once 18 TRBV27 TGTGCCAGCAGTTTAGAAGCTAGCGGGGGGGCTGGCACCGGGGAGCTGTTTTTT CASSLEASGGAGTGELFF
TRBJ2-2 TRBD1 - 14 TRBV29-1 TGCAGCGGGGGACAGGGGTTTGGATCCGGGGAGCTGTTTTTT CSGGQGFGSGELFF
TRBJ1-1 TRBD1 few 15 TRBV11-2 TGTGCCAGCAGCTCCGACAGGGGAAGAAGCACTGAAGCTTTCTTT CASSSDRGRSTEAFF
TRBJ1-3 TRBD1 - 17 TRBV5-5 TGTGCCAGCAGCTTGGTGGACAGGAGACTCTCTGGAAACACCATATATTTT CASSLVDRRLSGNTIYF
TRBJ1-2 - once 16 TRBV2 TGTGCCAGCAGTGAAGCGCGGCCTATTCCCCTATATGGCTACACCTTC CASSEARPIPLYGYTF
TRBJ1-5 TRBD1 - 15 TRBV5-1 TGCGCCAGCAGCTTCGGACAGGGTCTCGATCAGCCCCAGCATTTT CASSFGQGLDQPQHF
TRBJ2-7 TRBD1 once 14 TRBV9 TGTGCCAGCAGCGTCGGACAGGGGGGCTACGAGCAGTACTTC CASSVGQGGYEQYF
TRBJ1-2 - - 13 TRBV29-1 TGCAGCGTTGAAGATTTTAGACACGATGGCTACACCTTC CSVEDFRHDGYTF
TRBJ1-4 TRBD1 - 19 TRBV11-2 TGTGCCAGCAGCCTCCGGTGGGGGACAGGGTCAGGAAGGGATGAAAAACTGTTTTTT CASSLRWGTGSGRDEKLFF
TRBJ2-1 TRBD1 - 13 TRBV5-1 TGCGCCAGCAGCACGGACAGGGGCAATGAGCAGTTCTTC CASSTDRGNEQFF
TRBJ1-6 - - 14 TRBV27 TGTGCCAGCAGCAGGGACAACCTAAATTCACCCCTCCACTTT CASSRDNLNSPLHF
TRBJ1-1 - once 12 TRBV7-9 TGTGCCAGCAAGAACGGGAACACTGAAGCTTTCTTT CASKNGNTEAFF
TRBJ1-1 - - 15 TRBV27 TGTGCCAGCAGTCCCCGATGGACAGTTAACACTGAAGCTTTCTTT CASSPRWTVNTEAFF
TRBJ2-7 - - 17 TRBV18 TGTGCCAGCTCACGGGTACCCCAGGACAGCTATCCCCCCCAGCAGTACTTC CASSRVPQDSYPPQQYF
TRBJ1-2 TRBD1 once 17 TRBV9 TGTGCCAGCACCGTCGGGACAGGGGGCCAATCTAACTATGGCTACACCTTC CASTVGTGGQSNYGYTF
TRBJ2-2 - few 19 TRBV27 TGTGCCAGCAGTTTAGGGGTTCGCGTGGGTCCGGGGATTACCGGGGAGCTGTTTTTT CASSLGVRVGPGITGELFF
TRBJ1-1 TRBD1 - 17 TRBV5-1 TGCGCCAGCAGCAGGGACGGGACAGGGGGCCTTAGGGCTGAAGCTTTCTTT CASSRDGTGGLRAEAFF
TRBJ1-1 TRBD1 - 14 TRBV28 TGTGCCAGCAGTTTATCTGCAGGGGGGACTGAAGCTTTCTTT CASSLSAGGTEAFF
TRBJ1-1 - - 13 TRBV4-1 TGCGCCAGCAGCCAAGGAGTTGGTACTGAAGCTTTCTTT CASSQGVGTEAFF
TRBJ1-6 TRBD1 few 14 TRBV6-5 TGTGCCAGCAGTTTTCAGGGGGACAATTCACCCCTCCACTTT CASSFQGDNSPLHF
TRBJ2-7 - - 17 TRBV10-3 TGTGCCATCAGTGAGTCCCAGGGTACAGTTAGCTCCTACGAGCAGTACTTC CAISESQGTVSSYEQYF
TRBJ2-7 TRBD1 - 14 TRBV5-5 TGTGCCAGCAGCCGAGTGGACAGGGCTGACGAGCAGTACTTC CASSRVDRADEQYF
TRBJ1-6 - - 13 TRBV9 TGTGCCAGCAGCATAGATAGTAATTCACCCCTCCACTTT CASSIDSNSPLHF
TRBJ2-1 TRBD1 - 20 TRBV18 TGTGCCAGCTCACAAACGGGACAGACATCTCTTTACCTTTCCTACAATGAGCAGTTCTTC CASSQTGQTSLYLSYNEQFF
TRBJ1-6 - - 17 TRBV14 TGTGCCAGCAGCCAGGTCACCGGGGGTTGGGTAGGATCACCCCTCCACTTT CASSQVTGGWVGSPLHF
TRBJ1-1 - - 13 TRBV5-4 TGTGCCAGCAGCTTGGACCAAAGGGGCCTAGCTTTCTTT CASSLDQRGLAFF
TRBJ2-1 TRBD1 - 14 TRBV9 TGTGCCAGCAGCGCGGGACAGAGCTACAATGAGCAGTTCTTC CASSAGQSYNEQFF
TRBJ2-1 TRBD2 once 16 TRBV5-1 TGCGCCAGCAGCTCTCCGGGACTAGCGGGCCCCAATGAGCAGTTCTTC CASSSPGLAGPNEQFF
TRBJ1-2 TRBD1 few 16 TRBV18 TGTGCCAGCTCGGCCGCCCTGGGACAGGGGAGCTATGGCTACACCTTC CASSAALGQGSYGYTF
TRBJ2-2 TRBD2 once 14 TRBV2 TGTGCCACATCCCTAGCGGGGGTGGCCGGGGAGCTGTTTTTT CATSLAGVAGELFF
TRBJ2-1 - - 15 TRBV9 TGTGCCAGCAGCGCTCCTGGGACTTTAAACAATGAGCAGTTCTTC CASSAPGTLNNEQFF
TRBJ1-1 - - 14 TRBV7-9 TGTGCCAGCAGCCAAGAGGGGGAGAACACTGAAGCTTTCTTT CASSQEGENTEAFF